These T cell receptor beta chains were read from a single sample in a study of T cell responses to AZD1222 COVID-19 vaccine. TCRdb's table, derived via immunoSEQ multiplex PCR, lists solely in-frame clones and lacks some. The table lists 130,000 or so clones, approximately 85% of them singletons. The sequencing used peripheral blood, collected on day 0 of AZD1222 vaccination. Receptor source: an adult in good health. CDR3s include the opening cysteine and the closing phenylalanine or tryptophan. A D gene is named only where the DNA matches it firmly. For some rows the clone size is stated as once, few or many, or as a class when expanded; others skip it.

>.|TRBV11-3|.|TRBJ2-1
CASSSTLVASHNEQFF
TGTGCCAGCAGCTCCACTCTCGTAGCGTCCCACAATGAGCAGTTCTTC
>.|TRBV14|.|TRBJ1-1
CASSPRGGVNTEAFF
TGTGCCAGCAGTCCCCGGGGAGGGGTGAACACTGAAGCTTTCTTT
>TRBD1|TRBV5-4|once|TRBJ2-6
CASSQVGQTSIEANVLTF
TGTGCCAGCAGCCAGGTGGGACAGACATCAATAGAGGCCAACGTCCTGACTTTC
>.|TRBV10-2|.|TRBJ2-1
CASKYAGGDEQFF
TGCGCCAGCAAGTATGCGGGCGGGGATGAGCAGTTCTTC
>.|TRBV6-5|.|TRBJ1-1
CATPTALGTEAFF
TGTGCCACCCCGACAGCTCTGGGGACTGAAGCTTTCTTT
>.|TRBV20-1|.|TRBJ2-5
CSARGQETQYF
TGCAGTGCTCGGGGCCAAGAGACCCAGTACTTC
>TRBD1|TRBV7-3|.|TRBJ2-7
CASSSTGSEQYF
TGTGCCAGCAGCTCGACAGGGTCCGAGCAGTACTTC
>TRBD1|TRBV10-1|.|TRBJ2-2
CASFRGRGGELFF
TGCGCCAGCTTCAGGGGGCGGGGCGGGGAGCTGTTTTTT
>.|TRBV3-1/TRBV3-2|.|TRBJ1-5
CASSQALHQPQHF
TGTGCCAGCAGCCAAGCCCTTCATCAGCCCCAGCATTTT
>.|TRBV5-1|.|TRBJ2-1
CASSLGVALSNEQFF
TGCGCCAGCAGCTTGGGGGTGGCGCTCTCCAATGAGCAGTTCTTC
>.|TRBV28|.|TRBJ1-4
CASSLSGIGEKLFF
TGTGCCAGCAGTTTATCGGGGATAGGGGAAAAACTGTTTTTT
>.|TRBV5-4|.|TRBJ1-2
CASSYGGGDNYGYTF
TGTGCCAGCAGTTATGGCGGAGGGGATAACTATGGCTACACCTTC
>TRBD1|TRBV24-1|.|TRBJ2-2
CATDRGNTGELFF
TGTGCCACCGACAGGGGAAACACCGGGGAGCTGTTTTTT
>.|TRBV19|once|TRBJ1-5
CASSPLSQPQHF
TGTGCCAGTAGCCCTCTCAGTCAGCCCCAGCATTTT
>.|TRBV7-6|few|TRBJ1-1
CASSLVRGNTEAFF
TGTGCCAGCAGCTTAGTCCGAGGGAACACTGAAGCTTTCTTT
>.|TRBV6-5|.|TRBJ1-1
CASKTVNTEAFF
TGTGCCAGCAAAACGGTGAACACTGAAGCTTTCTTT
>.|TRBV6-5|.|TRBJ2-7
CAGGSYEQYF
TGTGCCGGAGGTTCTTACGAGCAGTACTTC
>.|TRBV3-1/TRBV3-2|.|TRBJ1-2
CASSQPMNRGFNYGYTF
TGTGCCAGCAGCCAGCCTATGAATAGGGGCTTTAACTATGGCTACACCTTC
>.|TRBV5-8|.|TRBJ2-7
CATTREQYF
TGTGCCACAACCCGAGAGCAGTACTTC
>TRBD1|TRBV2|.|TRBJ1-5
CASRPQQGDSNQPQHF
TGTGCCAGCAGACCTCAACAGGGGGATAGCAATCAGCCCCAGCATTTT
>.|TRBV30|.|TRBJ1-5
CAWSPGLLNQPQHF
TGTGCCTGGAGTCCGGGACTGCTCAATCAGCCCCAGCATTTT
>.|TRBV5-1|.|TRBJ2-2
CASSKPLANTGELFF
TGCGCCAGCAGTAAGCCACTCGCGAACACCGGGGAGCTGTTTTTT
>TRBD1|TRBV19|.|TRBJ1-5
CASSIGQAGFSGNQPQHF
TGTGCCAGTAGTATCGGACAGGCAGGTTTCTCGGGCAATCAGCCCCAGCATTTT
>.|TRBV4-2|.|TRBJ1-6
CASSQGEGTVNSPLHF
TGTGCCAGCAGCCAAGGAGAGGGGACCGTGAATTCACCCCTCCACTTT
>.|TRBV7-3|.|TRBJ2-5
CASSPDGRYQETQYF
TGTGCCAGCAGCCCGGACGGGAGATACCAAGAGACCCAGTACTTC
>.|TRBV24-1|few|TRBJ1-2
CATSDLAHYGYTF
TGTGCCACCAGTGACCTTGCACACTATGGCTACACCTTC
>.|TRBV24-1|once|TRBJ1-4
CATSDTATGEKLFF
TGTGCCACCAGTGATACCGCGACGGGTGAAAAACTGTTTTTT